Here is one TCR beta chain with its context. The data stem from a study of shared clonotypes between healthy human individuals. Authors' processing steps: Because ImmunoSEQ provided only junction sequences with no quality scores, the filtering differed. Sequenced by immunoSEQ multiplex PCR; TCRdb stores in-frame clones only, minus some. V, J and clone size are taken as reported in that table, and D and trimming were inferred from the DNA itself. The sample has about a million clones, 70% to 80% seen once. The V end was cut by 0 bases, the J end by 5 bases, with 5 bases between. CDR1 is SGHNT, CDR2 YYREEE, per germline (reference sequence). The CDR3 is made up of 13 amino acids.

Material for sequencing was memory CD4+ T cells sorted from blood. As for subset: CD45RA-negative fraction. The sequence came from a man younger than 35 in good health. V usage is TRBV5-4 and J usage is TRBJ2-2, with D uncertain. CDR3 sequence reads: CASSLARTGELFF. The CDR3 DNA reads as TGTGCCAGCAGCTTGGCGAGAACCGGGGAGCTGTTTTTT.